Listed below are T cell receptor beta chains from one sample, sequenced in a study of CD8 T cells in Susac syndrome. Each CDR3 protein gets one entry after TCRdb re-called the immunoSEQ multiplex PCR reads with MiXCR. The sample consists of almost 450,000 distinct CDR3 sequences, roughly 85% of them appearing once. Sequencing was done on a sample of CD8+ T cells from PBMCs. These receptors were taken from a human donor with multiple sclerosis. The CDR3 runs from the conserved cysteine through the conserved F or W. A D gene is named only where the DNA matches it firmly. Only part of the rows carry a size: once, few, many, or a class if the clone is expanded.

CDR3nt: TGCGCCAGCAGCTTGGCGCAGGGATACACCATATATTTT
CDR3aa: CASSLAQGYTIYF
d_gene: .
abundance: .
v_gene: TRBV5-1
j_gene: TRBJ1-3

CDR3nt: TGTGCCAGCACTCCTACAAACACAGATACGCAGTATTTT
CDR3aa: CASTPTNTDTQYF
d_gene: .
abundance: few
v_gene: TRBV6-1
j_gene: TRBJ2-3

CDR3nt: TGTGCCAGCAGTGACCCTGGGACTAGCTTGTACAATGAGCAGTTCTTC
CDR3aa: CASSDPGTSLYNEQFF
d_gene: TRBD2
abundance: .
v_gene: TRBV2
j_gene: TRBJ2-1

CDR3nt: TGTGCCAGCAGCCTAGGTTGGGACAGTGAGGACCCATCCTATGGCTACACCTTC
CDR3aa: CASSLGWDSEDPSYGYTF
d_gene: TRBD1
abundance: .
v_gene: TRBV11-2
j_gene: TRBJ1-2

CDR3nt: TGTGCCAGCAGTCCAGACTGGAGCTCCTACGAGCAGTACTTC
CDR3aa: CASSPDWSSYEQYF
d_gene: .
abundance: .
v_gene: TRBV6-5
j_gene: TRBJ2-7

CDR3nt: TGCGCCAGGAGACTAGCGGGGCCAGATACGCAGTATTTT
CDR3aa: CARRLAGPDTQYF
d_gene: TRBD2
abundance: .
v_gene: TRBV5-1
j_gene: TRBJ2-3

CDR3nt: TGTGCCAGCAGCTCGAACAGGGGTCTATGGTCCGCTAACTATGGCTACACCTTC
CDR3aa: CASSSNRGLWSANYGYTF
d_gene: TRBD1
abundance: .
v_gene: TRBV7-9
j_gene: TRBJ1-2

CDR3nt: TGTGCAAGTCGCTTAGCGCCGACTACCAATGAGCAGTTCTTC
CDR3aa: CASRLAPTTNEQFF
d_gene: .
abundance: .
v_gene: TRBV12-2
j_gene: TRBJ2-1

CDR3nt: TGCGCCAGCAGCCAAGCCAGGGGCAATCAGCCCCAGCGTTTT
CDR3aa: CASSQARGNQPQRF
d_gene: .
abundance: once
v_gene: TRBV4-1
j_gene: TRBJ1-5

CDR3nt: TGCGCCAGCAGCCAAGAGCGGGCTAGGTTATATACGCAGTATTTT
CDR3aa: CASSQERARLYTQYF
d_gene: .
abundance: .
v_gene: TRBV4-1
j_gene: TRBJ2-3

CDR3nt: TGTGCCAGCAGTCGGGACGTTGACTTCTACGAGCAGTACTTC
CDR3aa: CASSRDVDFYEQYF
d_gene: .
abundance: .
v_gene: TRBV6-5
j_gene: TRBJ2-7

CDR3nt: TGCAGTGCTAGAGTCCCAAATTCCGGGGAGCTGTTTTTT
CDR3aa: CSARVPNSGELFF
d_gene: .
abundance: .
v_gene: TRBV20-1
j_gene: TRBJ2-2

CDR3nt: TGTGCCAGCAGCTTATTGTTGGGACAGGGGACCGGTAACACTGAAGCTTTCTTT
CDR3aa: CASSLLLGQGTGNTEAFF
d_gene: TRBD1
abundance: once
v_gene: TRBV11-2
j_gene: TRBJ1-1

CDR3nt: TGTGCCAGCAGTTTTACTAGGGGACAGGAAGCTTTCTTT
CDR3aa: CASSFTRGQEAFF
d_gene: TRBD1
abundance: .
v_gene: TRBV27
j_gene: TRBJ1-1

CDR3nt: TGTGCCAGCAGTTTATCTTCCGGGATGGGGGGAGATGAGCAGTTCTTC
CDR3aa: CASSLSSGMGGDEQFF
d_gene: .
abundance: .
v_gene: TRBV27
j_gene: TRBJ2-1

CDR3nt: TGTGCCAGCAGCTTCGTGACAGGTGGAGCTGAAGCTTTCTTT
CDR3aa: CASSFVTGGAEAFF
d_gene: .
abundance: .
v_gene: TRBV5-6
j_gene: TRBJ1-1

CDR3nt: TGTGCCAGCAGACCCGACAGGGTTAGCTATGGCTACACCTTC
CDR3aa: CASRPDRVSYGYTF
d_gene: TRBD1
abundance: .
v_gene: TRBV27
j_gene: TRBJ1-2

CDR3nt: TGTGCCAGCAGTTTTGAGCAGGCCATACAGATGAACACTGAAGCTTTCTTT
CDR3aa: CASSFEQAIQMNTEAFF
d_gene: .
abundance: few
v_gene: TRBV6-2/TRBV6-3
j_gene: TRBJ1-1

CDR3nt: TGTGCCAGCAGTCCAAGCCACCTTGAAGCTTTCTTT
CDR3aa: CASSPSHLEAFF
d_gene: .
abundance: .
v_gene: TRBV25-1
j_gene: TRBJ1-1

CDR3nt: TGTGCCAGCAGTTACTCGACCCGGGGGCATACTAGCACAGATACGCAGTATTTT
CDR3aa: CASSYSTRGHTSTDTQYF
d_gene: .
abundance: .
v_gene: TRBV6-5
j_gene: TRBJ2-3

CDR3nt: TGTGCCAGCAGAAGCGGCGACCCCTACGAGCAGTACTTC
CDR3aa: CASRSGDPYEQYF
d_gene: .
abundance: .
v_gene: TRBV6-2/TRBV6-3
j_gene: TRBJ2-7

CDR3nt: TGTGCCAGCAGCTTACAACCGGATGAGCAGTTCTTC
CDR3aa: CASSLQPDEQFF
d_gene: .
abundance: few
v_gene: TRBV11-2
j_gene: TRBJ2-1

CDR3nt: TGCGCCAGCAGCCAGGGGACAGGTAGTAGCGAGCAGTACTTC
CDR3aa: CASSQGTGSSEQYF
d_gene: TRBD1
abundance: .
v_gene: TRBV4-1
j_gene: TRBJ2-7

CDR3nt: TGTGCCAGCACCCCGGGGAGGGGGCGCGTGAACACTGAAGCTTTCTTT
CDR3aa: CASTPGRGRVNTEAFF
d_gene: TRBD1
abundance: once
v_gene: TRBV28
j_gene: TRBJ1-1

CDR3nt: TGTGCCAGCAGTTCCGGGATCCTCTACGAGCAGTACTTC
CDR3aa: CASSSGILYEQYF
d_gene: .
abundance: few
v_gene: TRBV6-6
j_gene: TRBJ2-7

CDR3nt: TGTGCCAGCAGCCCCCTCGGGACTGATGAGCAGTTCTTC
CDR3aa: CASSPLGTDEQFF
d_gene: .
abundance: .
v_gene: TRBV14
j_gene: TRBJ2-1

CDR3nt: TGCGCCAGCAGCTTGCCCCAGGGGATCGTCGGGGAGCTGTTTTTT
CDR3aa: CASSLPQGIVGELFF
d_gene: .
abundance: .
v_gene: TRBV5-1
j_gene: TRBJ2-2

CDR3nt: TGTGCCAGCAGCGTCGGGGAGGGAGCGACCTACGAGCAGTACTTC
CDR3aa: CASSVGEGATYEQYF
d_gene: TRBD2
abundance: .
v_gene: TRBV9
j_gene: TRBJ2-7